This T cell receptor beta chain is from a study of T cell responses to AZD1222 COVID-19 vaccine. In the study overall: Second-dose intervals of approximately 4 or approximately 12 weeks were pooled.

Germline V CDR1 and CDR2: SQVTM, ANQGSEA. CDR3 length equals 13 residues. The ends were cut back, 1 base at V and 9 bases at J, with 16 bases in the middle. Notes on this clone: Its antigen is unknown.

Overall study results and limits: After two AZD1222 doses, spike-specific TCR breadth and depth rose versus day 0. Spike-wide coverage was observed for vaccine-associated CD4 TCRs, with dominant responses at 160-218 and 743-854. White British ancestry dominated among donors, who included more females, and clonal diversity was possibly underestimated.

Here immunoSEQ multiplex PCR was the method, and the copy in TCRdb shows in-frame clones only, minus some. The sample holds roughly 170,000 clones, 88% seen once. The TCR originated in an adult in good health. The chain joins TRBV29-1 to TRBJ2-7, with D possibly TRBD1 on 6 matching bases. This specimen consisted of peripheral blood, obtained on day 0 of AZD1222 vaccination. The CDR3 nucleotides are TGCAGCGTTGAAGTCGGCCGACAGGCTGGGCAGTACTTC. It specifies CSVEVGRQAGQYF.